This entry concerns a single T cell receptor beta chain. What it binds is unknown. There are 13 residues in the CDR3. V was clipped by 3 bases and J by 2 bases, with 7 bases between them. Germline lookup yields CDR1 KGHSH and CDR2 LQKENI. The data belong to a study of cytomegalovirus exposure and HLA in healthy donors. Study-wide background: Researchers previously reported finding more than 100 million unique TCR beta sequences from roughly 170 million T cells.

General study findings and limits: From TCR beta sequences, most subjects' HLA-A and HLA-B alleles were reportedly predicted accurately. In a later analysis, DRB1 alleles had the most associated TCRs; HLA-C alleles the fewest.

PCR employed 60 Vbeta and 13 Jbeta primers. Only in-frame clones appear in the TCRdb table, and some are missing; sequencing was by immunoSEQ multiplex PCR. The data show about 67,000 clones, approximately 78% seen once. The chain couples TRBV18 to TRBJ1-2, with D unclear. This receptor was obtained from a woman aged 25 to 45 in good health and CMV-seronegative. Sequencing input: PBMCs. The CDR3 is CASSPGSNYGYTF. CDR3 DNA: TGTGCCAGCTCACCGGGCAGCAACTATGGCTACACCTTC.